This TCR beta chain was retrieved from a study of beta chain features in type 1 diabetes. General observations from the study: A closer apparent resemblance between naive, central memory and Treg TCRB repertoires was seen in patients than in healthy donors.

CD4+ naive, central memory, regulatory and stem cell-like memory subsets were isolated by sorting on CD45RO/CCR7/CD25/CD127/CD95/CD27. As every portion of the isolated RNA was reverse transcribed, the sequencing read expressed TCRB transcripts. Measured with immunoSEQ multiplex PCR; TCRdb has only the in-frame clones, and not every one. The sample lists about 240,000 clones, 27% seen once, with under 5% in the top ten. The CDR3 is 14 amino acids. Germline V CDR1 and CDR2: SGDLS, YYNGEE. V was pared by 0 bases and J by 8 bases, with 13 bases between. A remark on this clone: Its antigen is unidentified.

Sequences were obtained from central memory CD4+ T cells from blood. The chain uses TRBV9 and TRBJ2-3; tentatively, D is TRBD2 (5 bases). The clonotype originates from a man aged 25-45 years in good health. CDR3 nucleotide sequence: TGTGCCAGCAGCGTAGCCCTAACCAGCGGTACGCAGTATTTT. Amino acids: CASSVALTSGTQYF.